The T cell receptor (beta chain) described here comes from a study of early stage breast cancer tumors. For the study at large: Roughly 9.6-fold was the mean read coverage per sample. Study conclusions and caveats: Tumor and normal breast were distinguished via blood comparison in about 90% of the 16 patients.

Profiling relied on immunoSEQ multiplex PCR, and the TCRdb table lists in-frame clones only, not all of them. The sample has about 72,000 clones, roughly three quarters seen once; the top ten hold roughly 3%. To note about this clone: What it recognizes is unknown.

This sequence was found in a person aged 55-75 years with breast cancer. The source material was blood.

The CDR3 bases are TGTGCCAGCAGCCTGGGAGTAAACAATGAGCAGTTCTTC. Translation: CASSLGVNNEQFF. The chain has TRBV11-2 and TRBJ2-1, with D possibly TRBD2 on 5 matching bases. The CDR3 totals 13 residues. Germline V gene sequence: CDR1 SGHAT, CDR2 FQNNGV. V dropped 5 bases and J dropped 5 bases, with 10 bases sitting between them.